The 25 T cell receptor beta chains below were found in one sample sequenced in a study of regulatory T cells in long-lasting Graves disease (dated by TCRdb to the early 2020s). The label giving this sample's time point can be read as: persistent/refractory GD, antithyroid drugs over 5 years with positive TRAb. RNA was extracted from PBMCs in TRIzol for both TCR sequencing and RNA sequencing. Library preparation was by multiplex PCR. The listed sequencing device is Illumina HiSeq 4000. TCR beta libraries were built with iRepertoire HTBI primers and Arm-PCR amplification of CDR3 regions. In-frame beta chains were kept once TCRdb had trimmed the public reads at Q25 with fastp and called clones with MiXCR. Rows are unified per CDR3 protein, each entry keeping the most common DNA and genes. Across this sample there are some 370,000 distinct CDR3 sequences, with about 20% seen only once. The ten largest clonotypes hold roughly 20% of the sample.

The specimen comprised peripheral blood mononuclear cells (PBMCs), sampled when the disease was refractory, from a patient treated with antithyroid drugs. Source of these receptors: a female donor with Graves disease.

J is TRBJ2-7 and V is TRBV7-9; D is perhaps TRBD1 or TRBD2 (5 bases each). The germline gives CDR1 SEHNR, CDR2 FQNEAQ (reference sequence). The CDR3 length is 14 residues. Trimming removed 5 bases from V and 2 bases from J, with 13 bases in between. In DNA form, the CDR3 reads TGTGCCAGCAGCCTTGCAGGGACCCCCTACGAGCAGTACTTC. It is translated as CASSLAGTPYEQYF.

Ten or more counts support this clonotype. V gene TRBV7-2 combines with J gene TRBJ2-5; D is tentatively TRBD1 or TRBD2 (5 bases each). This CDR3 comprises 14 residues. Per the germline V gene, CDR1 is SGHTA and CDR2 is FQGNSA. Trimming cost V 7 bases and J 2 bases, with 14 bases left between them. The CDR3 spells CASTYYGAQETQYF. The CDR3 nucleotides read TGTGCCAGCACCTACTACGGGGCACAAGAGACCCAGTACTTC.

This chain uses TRBV9 with TRBJ2-5; TRBD2 matches at 7 bases. Judging by the DNA end, TRBJ2-7 fits better; the J call may be wrong. Germline CDR1 is SGDLS and CDR2 is YYNGEE. This CDR3 has 14 residues. CDR3 sequence (DNA): TGTGCCAGCAGCGTAGGGGGGGGGAGCGGCGAGCAGTACTTC. It is translated as CASSVGGGSGEQYF.

This clonotype was observed at least ten times. V usage is TRBV2 and J usage is TRBJ2-6, with D possibly TRBD2 on 5 matching bases. V lost 3 bases and J lost 1, with 7 bases in between. The CDR3 is 15 residues long. Germline CDR1 and CDR2: SNHLY and FYNNEI. For the CDR3, the DNA is TGTGCCAGCAGTGAGACGGGGTCTGGGGCCAACGTCCTGACTTTC. Translating it yields CASSETGSGANVLTF.

The gene calls are TRBV19 and TRBJ1-1; TRBD1 is a possible D gene (6 bases). V shed 4 bases and J shed 0 bases, with 15 bases lying between them. This CDR3 comprises 16 residues. The germline V gene has CDR1 LNHDA and CDR2 SQIVND (reference sequence). This CDR3 reads CASSSRQGFMNTEAFF. The CDR3 DNA reads TGTGCCAGTAGTAGTCGGCAGGGGTTCATGAACACTGAAGCTTTCTTT.

The CDR3 here is CASSLASTSSGNTIYF. Here the CDR3 DNA reads TGTGCCAGCAGCTTAGCTTCGACATCCTCTGGAAACACCATATATTTT. This sequence joins TRBV7-2 and TRBJ1-3; D is undetermined. This CDR3 has 16 residues. Trimming removed 0 bases from V and 0 bases from J, with 9 bases in between. The germline CDR1 and CDR2 sequences are SGHTA and FQGNSA.

This clonotype was seen only a few times. V gene TRBV19 combines with J gene TRBJ1-6; D gene uncertain. Deletions cut 4 bases from V and 11 bases from J, with 12 bases between. The CDR3 length is 13 residues. Germline-derived CDR1 and CDR2 are LNHDA and SQIVND (reference sequence). The CDR3: CASSTSFGAPLHF. The CDR3 region has the DNA TGTGCCAGTAGTACAAGCTTCGGGGCACCCCTCCACTTT.

V and J are TRBV6-1 and TRBJ2-7; 9 positions match TRBD2. V shed 6 bases, J shed 1 base, and the junction held 4 bases outside the gene matches. CDR1 is MNHNS, CDR2 SASEGT, per germline. The CDR3 has 14 residues. The CDR3, as DNA: TGTGCCAGCAGACGGAGCGGGGGGTCCTACGAGCAGTACTTC. Protein product: CASRRSGGSYEQYF.

This sequence joins TRBV12-3 or TRBV12-4 and TRBJ1-3; tentatively, D is TRBD1 (5 bases). This CDR3 comprises 14 residues. V lost 3 bases and J lost 8, with 14 bases in between. CDR3 amino acids: CASSFWGRVDTIYF. CDR3 DNA sequence: TGTGCCAGCAGTTTTTGGGGCAGGGTTGACACCATATATTTT.

In its sample, this clonotype was seen many times. This chain uses TRBV6-2 or TRBV6-3 with TRBJ2-7, with 7 bases fitting TRBD2. J lost 3 bases, V lost 2 bases, and 1 base had no gene match. Germline CDR1 is MNHEY and CDR2 is SVGEGT. This CDR3 is built from 13 residues. CDR3 bases: TGTGCCAGCAGTTACCCTAGCGGCTACGAGCAGTACTTC. Its protein product is CASSYPSGYEQYF.

This chain links TRBV27 with TRBJ1-4, with no clear D. Trimming took 1 base from V and 5 from J, leaving 5 bases between them. Per germline, CDR1 MNHEY and CDR2 SMNVEV (reference sequence). This CDR3 is built from 13 residues. CDR3 residues: CASSLWLNEKLFF. For the CDR3, the DNA is TGTGCCAGCAGTTTATGGCTAAATGAAAAACTGTTTTTT.

This clonotype was observed a handful of times. The chain recombines TRBV5-1 with TRBJ2-2; D gene uncertain. V was cut by 1 base and J by 2 bases, with 6 bases left in between. The germline gives CDR1 SGHRS, CDR2 YFSETQ. The length of the CDR3 is 14 residues. CDR3: CASSLYPNTGELFF. The CDR3 bases are TGCGCCAGCAGCTTGTACCCTAACACCGGGGAGCTGTTTTTT.

Comment on this clonotype: This could be a read error, since a much larger clone is one nucleotide away. Here the CDR3 DNA reads TGTGCCAGCAGTTCTGGACAGGGGAGGAGAAGGGAGACCCAGTACTTC. Its protein product is CASSSGQGRRRETQYF. V usage is TRBV28 and J usage is TRBJ2-5, with TRBD1 matching 9 bases. V was clipped by 4 bases and J by 5 bases; unmatched bases: 11. Germline V gives CDR1 MDHEN, CDR2 SYDVKM. There are 16 residues in the CDR3.

A few counts support this clonotype. The V gene is TRBV13, the J gene TRBJ2-7; 13 bases match TRBD2. From germline, CDR1 is PRHDT and CDR2 FYEKMQ (reference sequence). The CDR3 is made up of 16 amino acids. J gave up 4 bases and V 4 bases, and 7 bases lay outside the gene matches. CDR3 nucleotide sequence: TGTGCCAGCAGCTCGCGGACTAGCGGGAGCAAGTACGAGCAGTACTTC. It yields the protein CASSSRTSGSKYEQYF.

The rearrangement joins TRBV7-3 to TRBJ2-7; maybe TRBD1 (6 bases). The germline V gene encodes CDR1 SGHTA and CDR2 FQGTGA. V shed 4 bases and J shed 1 base, with 17 bases lying between them. The CDR3 contains 16 residues. The CDR3 region has the DNA TGTGCCAGCAGCTCAAATAGGGACACCCCTTCCTACGAGCAGTACTTC. It is translated as CASSSNRDTPSYEQYF.

The chain uses TRBV9 and TRBJ2-5; 9 bases agree with TRBD1. The V and J ends lost 6 bases and 4 bases, in that order; junction bases with no gene match: 13. The CDR3 sequence is 16 residues long. Germline V gene sequence: CDR1 SGDLS, CDR2 YYNGEE. The CDR3 protein is CASTFAGTGTLETQYF. The CDR3, as DNA: TGTGCCAGCACGTTTGCCGGGACAGGGACATTAGAGACCCAGTACTTC.

This clonotype was observed a few times. V usage is TRBV6-2 or TRBV6-3 and J usage is TRBJ2-5; D gene uncertain. The CDR3 loop spans 12 amino acids. V was trimmed by 6 bases and J by 5 bases, leaving 10 bases between them. Germline V lookup: CDR1 MNHEY, CDR2 SVGEGT. The CDR3 is CASSGRAETQYF. The CDR3 region has the DNA TGTGCCAGCAGCGGCCGAGCCGAGACCCAGTACTTC.

Ten or more counts support this clonotype. The chain links TRBV2 to TRBJ2-1; the match to TRBD2 covers 9 bases. Germline loops: CDR1 SNHLY, CDR2 FYNNEI. CDR3 length equals 15 residues. The V and J ends lost 6 bases and 7 bases, in that order; junction bases with no gene match: 10. In DNA form, the CDR3 reads TGTGCCAGCAGCCGACTAGCGGAGACTGTAAATGAGCAGTTCTTC. This sequence encodes CASSRLAETVNEQFF.

The chain has TRBV7-6 and TRBJ2-5; either TRBD1 or TRBD2 may fit D (5 bases each). V lost 3 bases to trimming and J lost 4 bases, with 12 bases between them. Germline V gene sequence: CDR1 SGHVS, CDR2 FNYEAQ. CDR3 length equals 14 residues. The CDR3 reads CASSFIGDRETQYF. CDR3 sequence (DNA): TGTGCCAGCAGCTTTATCGGGGACCGAGAGACCCAGTACTTC. Complete variable domain (other parts from reference TRBV7-6 and TRBJ2-5): GAGVSQSPRYKVTKRGQDVALRCDPISGHVSLYWYRQALGQGPEFLTYFNYEAQQDKSGLPNDRFSAERPEGSISTLTIQRTEQRDSAMYRCASSFIGDRETQYFGPGTRLLVL.

This clonotype was observed at least ten times. The chain is built from TRBV6-1 and TRBJ1-5; perhaps TRBD1 as D (5 bases). V gave up 6 bases and J gave up 1 base, with 13 bases separating them. Germline V gene data show CDR1 as MNHNS and CDR2 as SASEGT. The CDR3 loop spans 15 amino acids. The CDR3 spells CASRENRDSNQPQHF. For the CDR3, the DNA is TGTGCCAGCAGAGAGAACCGGGACAGCAATCAGCCCCAGCATTTT.

This clonotype was picked up a small number of times. This sequence joins TRBV6-5 and TRBJ2-2; D is possibly TRBD2 (6 bases). Germline V gene sequence: CDR1 MNHEY, CDR2 SVGAGI. The CDR3 is 17 residues long. Trimming took 0 bases from V and 8 from J, leaving 19 bases between them. Written as DNA, the CDR3 is TGTGCCAGCAGTTACTCCGGGGTAGCGGTTGTACCTGGGGAGCTGTTTTTT. It translates to CASSYSGVAVVPGELFF.

This clonotype was counted only a few times. The J gene is TRBJ1-5, the V gene TRBV6-2 or TRBV6-3; D not resolved. The CDR3 is 14 amino acids. V was clipped by 2 bases and J by 2 bases, with 7 bases between them. CDR1 MNHEY and CDR2 SVGEGT come from the germline V gene. The CDR3 loop is CASSYQIGNQPQHF. DNA of the CDR3: TGTGCCAGCAGTTACCAGATAGGCAATCAGCCCCAGCATTTT.

This clonotype has just a few counts. The rearrangement joins TRBV27 to TRBJ2-7; TRBD2 aligns across 7 bases. Germline assignment: CDR1 MNHEY and CDR2 SMNVEV (reference sequence). This CDR3 is 16 amino acids long. Losses at the gene ends were 0 bases for V and 2 bases for J; bases not matched to a gene: 7. The CDR3 DNA reads as TGTGCCAGCAGTTTATCCCGGGGTACTAGCGCCTACGAGCAGTACTTC. It translates to CASSLSRGTSAYEQYF.

This clonotype was seen ten or more times. This rearrangement joins TRBV27 to TRBJ2-7, with no clear D. Germline V gene sequence: CDR1 MNHEY, CDR2 SMNVEV (reference sequence). This CDR3 has 12 amino acids. Trimming stripped 3 bases from V and 6 bases from J, with 9 bases between. The CDR3 nucleotides read TGTGCCAGCAGTTTCGGAGCCGGCGAGCAGTACTTC. Its translation: CASSFGAGEQYF.

This clonotype was detected a few times. The chain recombines TRBV7-2 with TRBJ2-7, with a tentative D call TRBD1 (5 bases). Germline CDR1 and CDR2: SGHTA and FQGNSA. The CDR3 has 15 residues. V lost 0 bases and J 3 bases, leaving 12 bases between the germline ends. The CDR3 nucleotides read TGTGCCAGCAGCTTAGCGGGGCAGGTTATCTACGAGCAGTACTTC. It is translated as CASSLAGQVIYEQYF.